The clone carrying this T cell receptor (beta chain) was observed a handful of times. Its antigen is currently unknown. The data stem from a study of vaccination and CD4 T cells after COVID-19. Study-level background: Convalescent patients were SARS-CoV-2 positive by nasal swab PCR; fewer than 10 mild, one severe. Post-diagnosis, post-COVID samples were collected after a median roughly 100 days, ranging 35 to 161.

Described treatment: approximately nine-day PBMC culture with coronavirus spike peptide pools or control peptides (ViraFEST assay). Oncomine TCR Beta short-read sequencing was applied to DNA from cultured CD4+ T cells. From the PCR reads, TCRdb called clonotypes with MiXCR, one entry per CDR3 protein. This sample has about 12,000 distinct CDR3 sequences, with approximately 50% found just once. V gave up 0 bases and J gave up 7 bases, with 7 bases separating them. The CDR3 runs to 13 residues. The germline gives CDR1 DFQATT, CDR2 SNEGSKA (reference sequence). The specimen was CD4+ T cells from blood, cultured in vitro. This chain links TRBV20-1 with TRBJ1-6, with D possibly being TRBD1 (5 bases). This clonotype was sampled from a human donor who had recovered from COVID-19. The CDR3 DNA reads TGCAGTGCTAGAGACGGGGGGAATTCACCCCTCCACTTT. Encoded protein: CSARDGGNSPLHF.